This is a list of T cell receptor beta chains from one sample in a study of T cell responses to AZD1222 COVID-19 vaccine. Clones were read by immunoSEQ multiplex PCR, and TCRdb kept only the in-frame ones, dropping some. The sample includes about 27,000 clones, about 90% seen only once; the top ten take over 7%. The sample was peripheral blood, taken 28 days after the second AZD1222 dose. The source of these receptors is an adult who received the AZD1222 COVID-19 vaccine. Each CDR3 is given with its conserved first and last residue. A D gene is named only where the DNA matches it firmly.

v_gene,len,j_gene,d_gene,CDR3nt,CDR3aa
TRBV18,15,TRBJ2-2,NA,TGTGCCAGCTCACCACGCGGTACCCCCACCGGGGAGCTGTTTTTT,CASSPRGTPTGELFF
TRBV28,14,TRBJ2-7,NA,TGTGCCAGCAGCCAAGGGGGGAGAAGCTACGAGCAGTACTTC,CASSQGGRSYEQYF
TRBV5-4,15,TRBJ1-3,NA,TGTGCCAGCAGCTTGGACCAGGGGCCTGGAAACACCATATATTTT,CASSLDQGPGNTIYF
TRBV9,15,TRBJ1-1,TRBD1,TGTGCCAGCAATATTGGGACAGGGGGCGTCACTGAAGCTTTCTTT,CASNIGTGGVTEAFF
TRBV20-1,16,TRBJ2-7,NA,TGCAGTGCTAGTTTCGTGGGGGGGGCCCAGTACTACGAGCAGTACTTC,CSASFVGGAQYYEQYF
TRBV6-5,15,TRBJ1-4,NA,TGTGCCAGCAGTTACTCGGGGGTGGTAAATGAAAAACTGTTTTTT,CASSYSGVVNEKLFF
TRBV4-1,14,TRBJ1-5,TRBD1,TGCGCCAGCAGCCAAGAGCAGGGGGATCAGCCCCAGCATTTT,CASSQEQGDQPQHF
TRBV7-2,17,TRBJ1-5,TRBD1,TGTGCCAGCAGCTTAGGAGGCACAGGGGGCGTAGGTCAGCCCCAGCATTTT,CASSLGGTGGVGQPQHF
TRBV5-8,14,TRBJ1-1,NA,TGTGCCAGCAGCTGGGAGGACTGGCGCACTGAAGCTTTCTTT,CASSWEDWRTEAFF
TRBV7-6,16,TRBJ2-2,NA,TGTGCCAGCAGCTTATCCCCCGGGGGGAACACCGGGGAGCTGTTTTTT,CASSLSPGGNTGELFF
TRBV19,12,TRBJ2-1,NA,TGTGCCAGTAGTATAAAAGGTCATGAGCAGTTCTTC,CASSIKGHEQFF
TRBV28,15,TRBJ1-4,NA,TGTGCCAGCATTCCCCGGGGGTTTGCTAATGAAAAACTGTTTTTT,CASIPRGFANEKLFF
TRBV5-1,14,TRBJ2-7,TRBD1,TGTGCCAGCAGCATACTGGACAGGGGAAGCGAGCAGTACTTC,CASSILDRGSEQYF
TRBV5-8,16,TRBJ1-1,NA,TGTGCCAGCAGCCCGTGGGGGGAGAAGGAGAACACTGAAGCTTTCTTT,CASSPWGEKENTEAFF
TRBV18,15,TRBJ1-2,NA,TGTGCCAGCTCACAACCCCGGGACGGCAACTATGGCTACACCTTC,CASSQPRDGNYGYTF
TRBV27,13,TRBJ1-2,TRBD1,TGTGCCAGCAGTTTTCGGGACAGGGATGGCTACACCTTC,CASSFRDRDGYTF
TRBV4-3,16,TRBJ2-4,NA,TGCGCCAGCAGCCAAGATGGGGCGCGGGCCAAAAACATTCAGTACTTC,CASSQDGARAKNIQYF
TRBV7-2,13,TRBJ2-7,NA,TGTGCCAGCAGCTTTGTAGAAAAAATCGAGCAGTACTTC,CASSFVEKIEQYF
TRBV28,14,TRBJ1-3,NA,TGTGCCAGCAGTTTCGGGAGCTCTGGAAACACCATATATTTT,CASSFGSSGNTIYF
TRBV27,17,TRBJ2-3,TRBD2,TGTGCCAGCAGTAGGGTACCGACTAGCGGGAGCACAGATACGCAGTATTTT,CASSRVPTSGSTDTQYF
TRBV18,12,TRBJ1-1,NA,TGTGCCAGCTCACCCCTGCTGGGTGGAGCTTTCTTT,CASSPLLGGAFF
TRBV12-3/TRBV12-4,13,TRBJ1-2,NA,TGTGCCAGCAGTTGGGAGGGTGACTATGGCTACACCTTC,CASSWEGDYGYTF
TRBV7-6,14,TRBJ1-2,NA,TGTGCCAGCAGCTTAGACAGGGACTACTATGGCTACACCTTC,CASSLDRDYYGYTF
TRBV27,15,TRBJ2-1,TRBD2,TGTGCCAGCAGTCCGGGACTAGCGGGCAACAATGAGCAGTTCTTC,CASSPGLAGNNEQFF